A selection of T cell receptor beta chains follows, all from one sample in a study of cytomegalovirus exposure and HLA in healthy donors. TCRdb's table, derived via immunoSEQ multiplex PCR, lists solely in-frame clones and lacks some. The repertoire holds around 120,000 clones, with roughly 80% as singletons. Sequencing was carried out using PBMCs. These receptors came from a male donor in good health and CMV-seronegative. The CDR3 runs from the conserved cysteine through the conserved F or W. A D gene is named only where the DNA matches it firmly. Clone sizes are given selectively: once, few, many, or a class where the clone is expanded.

D,J,size,V,CDR3,DNA
TRBD1,TRBJ1-6,NA,TRBV5-4,CASSPRTGSYNSPLHF,TGTGCCAGCAGCCCCAGGACAGGGTCTTATAATTCACCCCTCCACTTT
TRBD2,TRBJ2-3,few,TRBV5-5,CASSLGLAGGTDTQYF,TGTGCCAGCAGCTTGGGACTAGCGGGAGGAACAGATACGCAGTATTTT
NA,TRBJ2-1,NA,TRBV7-9,CSSSGIYNEQFF,TGTTCCAGTAGCGGCATCTACAATGAGCAGTTCTTC
TRBD2,TRBJ2-1,NA,TRBV19,CASRPWTSGGNNEQFF,TGTGCCAGTAGGCCCTGGACTAGCGGGGGTAACAATGAGCAGTTCTTC
NA,TRBJ2-2,NA,TRBV9,CASSVAFSGNTGELFF,TGTGCCAGCAGCGTAGCCTTTTCCGGGAACACCGGGGAGCTGTTTTTT
NA,TRBJ1-1,NA,TRBV13,CASSSGTLNMNTEAFF,TGTGCCAGCAGCTCCGGGACACTAAACATGAACACTGAAGCTTTCTTT
NA,TRBJ1-4,NA,TRBV7-8,CASSLTPRVNEKLFF,TGTGCCAGCAGCTTAACCCCCAGGGTTAATGAAAAACTGTTTTTT
NA,TRBJ2-7,few,TRBV27,CASSLRSAGSYEQYF,TGTGCCAGCAGTTTAAGATCGGCAGGGTCCTACGAGCAGTACTTC
NA,TRBJ2-5,NA,TRBV7-9,CASSEYQGVTQYF,TGTGCCAGCAGCGAATACCAAGGGGTGACCCAGTACTTC
TRBD1,TRBJ1-1,NA,TRBV27,CASSFSRGRGEAFF,TGTGCCAGCAGTTTTAGCAGGGGGCGGGGTGAAGCTTTCTTT
TRBD1,TRBJ2-1,NA,TRBV7-2,CASSFGQGARNEQFF,TGTGCCAGCAGCTTCGGACAGGGGGCAAGGAATGAGCAGTTCTTC
TRBD1,TRBJ2-7,NA,TRBV6-1,CASTDRVEGYEQYF,TGTGCCAGCACCGACAGGGTAGAGGGCTACGAGCAGTACTTC
NA,TRBJ2-7,few,TRBV7-9,CASSFEVYEQYF,TGTGCCAGCAGCTTTGAGGTCTACGAGCAGTACTTC
NA,TRBJ2-7,NA,TRBV10-3,CAISESDSYRFDWDEYEQYF,TGTGCCATCAGTGAGTCGGATTCGTACAGGTTTGATTGGGATGAATACGAGCAGTACTTC
NA,TRBJ2-2,once,TRBV11-3,CASAPQGGPQHGELFF,TGTGCCAGCGCCCCCCAGGGAGGACCCCAGCACGGGGAGCTGTTTTTT
TRBD1,TRBJ2-7,NA,TRBV4-3,CASSQDGDREPYYEQYF,TGCGCCAGCAGCCAAGATGGGGACAGGGAACCCTACTACGAGCAGTACTTC
NA,TRBJ1-1,NA,TRBV9,CASSLWEGFNTEAFF,TGTGCCAGCAGCCTCTGGGAGGGATTCAACACTGAAGCTTTCTTT
TRBD1,TRBJ1-5,few,TRBV10-3,CAISESGPGQGSNQPQHF,TGTGCCATCAGTGAGTCGGGCCCTGGACAGGGTAGCAATCAGCCCCAGCATTTT
TRBD1,TRBJ1-5,NA,TRBV30,CAWSVGGGEPQHF,TGTGCCTGGAGTGTTGGAGGGGGCGAGCCCCAGCATTTT
NA,TRBJ1-2,NA,TRBV20-1,CSARVSDGYTF,TGCAGTGCTAGAGTTTCGGATGGCTACACCTTC
NA,TRBJ2-3,NA,TRBV6-4,CASSHGSGADTQYF,TGTGCCAGCAGCCACGGATCAGGGGCAGATACGCAGTATTTT
TRBD2,TRBJ2-1,NA,TRBV6-4,CASSDAASGHNEQFF,TGTGCCAGCAGTGATGCGGCTAGCGGTCACAATGAGCAGTTCTTC
NA,TRBJ1-1,NA,TRBV6-6,CASRDGDTRRAFF,TGTGCCAGCAGGGACGGGGACACCCGCCGGGCTTTCTTT
TRBD1,TRBJ2-7,NA,TRBV7-9,CASGGWTGSSYEQYF,TGTGCCAGCGGTGGATGGACAGGGTCGAGCTACGAGCAGTACTTC
NA,TRBJ2-7,NA,TRBV19,CASSISVIPSYEQYF,TGTGCCAGTAGTATATCAGTTATTCCCTCCTACGAGCAGTACTTC
NA,TRBJ2-3,NA,TRBV13,CASSFMWGERDTQYF,TGTGCCAGCAGCTTTATGTGGGGGGAGCGTGATACGCAGTATTTT
NA,TRBJ2-7,NA,TRBV6-6,CASSYSPLGSYEQYF,TGTGCCAGCAGTTACTCTCCACTAGGCTCCTACGAGCAGTACTTC
NA,TRBJ1-3,NA,TRBV7-2,CASSETVGNTIYF,TGTGCCAGCAGCGAGACAGTTGGAAACACCATATATTTT
NA,TRBJ2-5,NA,TRBV5-1,CASKKGKETQYF,TGCGCCAGCAAAAAGGGGAAAGAGACCCAGTACTTC
TRBD2,TRBJ2-1,few,TRBV14,CASSQGGLAGSRREQFF,TGTGCCAGCAGCCAAGGGGGACTAGCGGGGTCACGGCGTGAGCAGTTCTTC
NA,TRBJ1-2,NA,TRBV20-1,CSARPGDGYTF,TGCAGTGCTAGACCAGGGGATGGCTACACCTTC